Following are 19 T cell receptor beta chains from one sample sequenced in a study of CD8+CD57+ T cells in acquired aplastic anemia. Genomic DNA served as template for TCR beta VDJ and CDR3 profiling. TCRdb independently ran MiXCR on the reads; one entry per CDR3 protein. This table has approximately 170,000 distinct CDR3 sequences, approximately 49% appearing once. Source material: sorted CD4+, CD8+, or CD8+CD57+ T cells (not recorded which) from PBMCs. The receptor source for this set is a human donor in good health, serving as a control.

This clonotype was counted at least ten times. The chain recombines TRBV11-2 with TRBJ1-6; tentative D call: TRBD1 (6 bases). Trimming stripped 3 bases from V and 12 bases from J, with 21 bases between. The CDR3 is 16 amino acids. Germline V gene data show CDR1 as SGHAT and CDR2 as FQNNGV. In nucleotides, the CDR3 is TGTGCCAGCAGCTTTGGAGGGACACTCCCGGGTAGACCCCTCCACTTT. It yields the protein CASSFGGTLPGRPLHF. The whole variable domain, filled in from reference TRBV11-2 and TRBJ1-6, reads EAGVAQSPRYKIIEKRQSVAFWCNPISGHATLYWYQQILGQGPKLLIQFQNNGVVDDSQLPKDRFSAERLKGVDSTLKIQPAKLEDSAVYLCASSFGGTLPGRPLHFGNGTRLTVT.

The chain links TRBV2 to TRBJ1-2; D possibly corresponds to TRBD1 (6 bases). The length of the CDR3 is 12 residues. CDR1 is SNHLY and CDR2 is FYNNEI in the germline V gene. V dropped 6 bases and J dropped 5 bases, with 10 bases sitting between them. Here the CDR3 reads CASRRQVYGYTF. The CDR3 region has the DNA TGTGCCAGCAGACGACAGGTTTATGGCTACACCTTC.

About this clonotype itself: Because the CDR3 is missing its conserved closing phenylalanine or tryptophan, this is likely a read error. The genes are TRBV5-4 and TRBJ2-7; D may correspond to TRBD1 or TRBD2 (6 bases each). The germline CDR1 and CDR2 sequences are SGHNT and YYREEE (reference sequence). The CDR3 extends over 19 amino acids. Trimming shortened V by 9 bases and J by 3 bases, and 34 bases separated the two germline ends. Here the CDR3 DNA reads TGTGCCAACAGTCCACGAGGTGTGGACAGACCTCGGCGGGGCTACGAGCAGTACCTC. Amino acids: CANSPRGVDRPRRGYEQYL.

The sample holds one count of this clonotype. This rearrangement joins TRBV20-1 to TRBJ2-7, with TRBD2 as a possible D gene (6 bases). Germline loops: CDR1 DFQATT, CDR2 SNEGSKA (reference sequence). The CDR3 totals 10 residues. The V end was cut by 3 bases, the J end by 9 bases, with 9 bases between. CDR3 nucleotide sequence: TGCAGTGCTAGCGGGGACTCGCAGTACTTC. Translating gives CSASGDSQYF.

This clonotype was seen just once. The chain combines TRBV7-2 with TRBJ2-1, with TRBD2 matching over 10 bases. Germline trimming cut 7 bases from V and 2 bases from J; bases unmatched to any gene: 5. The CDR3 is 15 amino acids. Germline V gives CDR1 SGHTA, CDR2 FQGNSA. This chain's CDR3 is CASNPSGGAYNEQFF. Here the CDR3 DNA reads TGTGCCAGCAATCCGAGCGGGGGGGCCTACAATGAGCAGTTCTTC.

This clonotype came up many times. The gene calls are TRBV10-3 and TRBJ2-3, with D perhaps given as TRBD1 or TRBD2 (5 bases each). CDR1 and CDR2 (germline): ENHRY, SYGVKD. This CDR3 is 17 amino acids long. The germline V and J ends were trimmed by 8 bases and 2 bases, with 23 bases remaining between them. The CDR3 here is CAIERTHTRGTTDTQYF. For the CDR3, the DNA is TGTGCCATCGAACGGACCCACACCCGTGGGACCACAGATACGCAGTATTTT.

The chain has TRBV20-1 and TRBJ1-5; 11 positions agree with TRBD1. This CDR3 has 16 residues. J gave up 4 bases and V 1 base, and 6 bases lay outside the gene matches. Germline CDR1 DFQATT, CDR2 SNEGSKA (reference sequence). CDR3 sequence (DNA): TGCAGTGCTAGAGCGGAAGGGACAGGGGGTAATCAGCCCCAGCATTTT. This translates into CSARAEGTGGNQPQHF.

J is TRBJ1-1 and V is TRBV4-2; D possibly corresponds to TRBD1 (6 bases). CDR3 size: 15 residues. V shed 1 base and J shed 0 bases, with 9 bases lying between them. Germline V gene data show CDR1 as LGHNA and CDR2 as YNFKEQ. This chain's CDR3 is CASSQGRGMNTEAFF. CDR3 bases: TGTGCCAGCAGCCAAGGCAGGGGCATGAACACTGAAGCTTTCTTT.

As DNA, the CDR3 is TGTGCCAGCAGCTGGACAGGGTCTGGCGAGCAGTACGTC. It codes for CASSWTGSGEQYV. The chain recombines TRBV7-8 with TRBJ2-7, with 8 bases aligning to TRBD1. The CDR3 contains 13 residues. The germline V gene encodes CDR1 SGHVS and CDR2 FQNEAQ. Germline trimming cut 4 bases from V and 6 bases from J; bases unmatched to any gene: 5.

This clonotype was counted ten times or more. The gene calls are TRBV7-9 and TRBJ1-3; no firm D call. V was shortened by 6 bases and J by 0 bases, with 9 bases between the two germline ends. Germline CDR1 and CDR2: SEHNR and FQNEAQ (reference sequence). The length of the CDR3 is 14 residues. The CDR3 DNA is TGTGCCAGCAGAAGACGGAGCTCTGGAAACACCATATATTTT. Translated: CASRRRSSGNTIYF.

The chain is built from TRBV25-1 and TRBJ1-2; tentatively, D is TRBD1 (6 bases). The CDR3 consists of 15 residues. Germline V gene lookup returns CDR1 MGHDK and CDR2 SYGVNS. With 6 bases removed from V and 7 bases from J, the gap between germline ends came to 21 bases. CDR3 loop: CASSPRSGTYSGYTF. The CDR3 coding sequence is TGTGCCAGCAGCCCCCGATCCGGGACATACTCTGGCTACACCTTC.

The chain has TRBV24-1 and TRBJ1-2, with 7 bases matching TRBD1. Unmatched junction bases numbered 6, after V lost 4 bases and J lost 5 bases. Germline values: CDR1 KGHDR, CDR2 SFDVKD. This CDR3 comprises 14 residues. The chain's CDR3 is CATSDVDRVYGYTF. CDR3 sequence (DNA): TGTGCCACCAGTGACGTTGACAGGGTATATGGCTACACCTTC.

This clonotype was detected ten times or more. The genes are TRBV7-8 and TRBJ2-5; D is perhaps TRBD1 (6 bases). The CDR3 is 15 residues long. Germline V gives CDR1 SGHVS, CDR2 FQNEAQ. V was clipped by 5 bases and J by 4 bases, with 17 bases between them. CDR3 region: CASSQQQGRGETQYF. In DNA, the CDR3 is TGTGCCAGCAGCCAGCAACAGGGAAGGGGAGAGACCCAGTACTTC.

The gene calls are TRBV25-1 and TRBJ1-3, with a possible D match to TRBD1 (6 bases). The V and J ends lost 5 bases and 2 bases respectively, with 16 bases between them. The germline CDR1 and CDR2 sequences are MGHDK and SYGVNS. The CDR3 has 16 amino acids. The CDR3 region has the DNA TGTGCCAGCAGTCCCTTGAGGGGGGCTCCTGGAAACACCATATATTTT. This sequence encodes CASSPLRGAPGNTIYF.

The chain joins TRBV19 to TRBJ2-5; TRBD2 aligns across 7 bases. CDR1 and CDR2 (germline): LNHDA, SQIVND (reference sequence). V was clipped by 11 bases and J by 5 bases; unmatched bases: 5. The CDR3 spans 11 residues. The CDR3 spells CASKGGETQYF. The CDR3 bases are TGTGCCTCCAAGGGAGGGGAGACCCAGTACTTC.

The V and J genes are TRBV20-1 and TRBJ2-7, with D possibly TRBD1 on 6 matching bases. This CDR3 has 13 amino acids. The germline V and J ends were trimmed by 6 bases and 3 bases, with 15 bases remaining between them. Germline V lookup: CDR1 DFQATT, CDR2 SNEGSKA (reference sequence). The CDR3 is CSAKTGTSYEQYF. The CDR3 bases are TGCAGTGCCAAAACCGGGACAAGCTACGAGCAGTACTTC.

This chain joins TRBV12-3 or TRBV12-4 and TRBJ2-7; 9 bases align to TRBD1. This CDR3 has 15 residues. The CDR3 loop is CASGLVLRTGEEQYF. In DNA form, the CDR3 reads TGTGCTAGTGGTTTGGTACTCCGGACAGGGGAAGAGCAGTACTTC.

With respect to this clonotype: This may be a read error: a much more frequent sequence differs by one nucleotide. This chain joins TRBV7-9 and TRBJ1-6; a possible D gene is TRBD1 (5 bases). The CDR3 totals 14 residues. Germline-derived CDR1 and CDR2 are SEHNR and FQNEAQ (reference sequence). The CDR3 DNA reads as TGTGTCAGCAGGGATTCTAGCGGGAATTCATCCCTCCACTTT. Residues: CVSRDSSGNSSLHF.

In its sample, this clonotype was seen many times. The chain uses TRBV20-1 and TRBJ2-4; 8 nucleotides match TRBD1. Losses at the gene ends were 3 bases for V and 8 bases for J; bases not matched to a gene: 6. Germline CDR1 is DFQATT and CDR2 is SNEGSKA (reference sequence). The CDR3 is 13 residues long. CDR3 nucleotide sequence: TGCAGTGCTAGTATGACAGGGGTAGACATTCAGTACTTC. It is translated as CSASMTGVDIQYF.